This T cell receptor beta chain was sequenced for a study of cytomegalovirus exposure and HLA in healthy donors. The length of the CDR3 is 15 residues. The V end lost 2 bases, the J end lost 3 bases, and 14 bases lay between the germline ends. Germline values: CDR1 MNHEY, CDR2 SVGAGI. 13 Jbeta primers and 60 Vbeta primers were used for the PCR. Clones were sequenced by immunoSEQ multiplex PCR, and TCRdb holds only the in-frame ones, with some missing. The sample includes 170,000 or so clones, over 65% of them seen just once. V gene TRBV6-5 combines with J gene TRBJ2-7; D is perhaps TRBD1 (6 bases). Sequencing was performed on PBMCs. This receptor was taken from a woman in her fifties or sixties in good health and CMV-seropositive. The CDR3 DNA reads TGTGCCAGCAGTTACCAGCAGGGGTATAGCTACGAGCAGTACTTC. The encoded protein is CASSYQQGYSYEQYF.